This TCR beta chain emerged from a study of CD8+CD57+ T cells in acquired aplastic anemia. In the study overall: Quantities of DNA derived from sorted CD4+ and CD8+ cells averaged around 3 ug.

As for this clonotype: The antigen remains undetermined.

CD8+CD57+ cell expansion, shown by flow cytometry, had occurred in the patients selected for sequencing. Blood came from patients not yet given any therapy. Genomic DNA constituted the template upon which TCR beta VDJ and CDR3 profiling was performed. TCRdb re-called the reads through MiXCR, storing one row per CDR3 protein. The sample carries roughly 250,000 distinct CDR3 sequences, approximately 86% recorded once. Broader study findings: CD8+ Simpson's diversity in patients was not significantly different from that in controls. Researchers report that twenty-nine CD8+ CDR3 sequences appeared in both patients and controls.

This CDR3 region has 15 residues. V was pared by 7 bases and J by 14 bases, with 29 bases between. CDR1 SGHVS and CDR2 FNYEAQ come from the germline V gene. Sequencing was done on a sample of sorted CD4+, CD8+, or CD8+CD57+ T cells (not recorded which) from PBMCs. The receptor was isolated from a human donor with aplastic anemia. The chain carries TRBV7-6 and TRBJ1-1; tentatively, D is TRBD1 (6 bases). The CDR3 bases are TGTGCCAGCACCCCCCAGCGGGTCCCCTCTGGGGACAACTTCTTT. Its protein is CASTPQRVPSGDNFF. Variable domain in full (rest from reference TRBV7-6 and TRBJ1-1): GAGVSQSPRYKVTKRGQDVALRCDPISGHVSLYWYRQALGQGPEFLTYFNYEAQQDKSGLPNDRFSAERPEGSISTLTIQRTEQRDSAMYRCASTPQRVPSGDNFFGQGTRLTVV.